Following are 10 T cell receptor beta chains from one sample sequenced in a study of STAT3 mutations in large granular lymphocyte leukemia. Study-level findings and limits: Every T-LGLL patient had at least one immunodominant TCRbeta clonotype.

Generated by immunoSEQ multiplex PCR, the TCRdb table keeps only in-frame clones and is missing some. The data hold about 13,000 clones, with about 90% observed a single time. These receptors' targets are unknown. Sequencing input: PBMCs. The receptors were gathered from a human donor with T large granular lymphocyte leukemia. Some clones in this sample may be carry-over from other donors' samples.

This sequence joins TRBV6-6 and TRBJ2-2, with D perhaps TRBD2 (5 bases). V was pared by 0 bases and J by 7 bases, with 12 bases between. The CDR3 covers 15 residues. Germline CDR1 is MNHNY and CDR2 is SVGAGI (reference sequence). This CDR3 is CASSYSEEFGGELFF. For the CDR3, the DNA is TGTGCCAGCAGTTACTCGGAGGAATTCGGCGGGGAGCTGTTTTTT.

The J gene is TRBJ1-5, the V gene TRBV30, with D perhaps matching TRBD1 (5 bases). V lost 3 bases to trimming and J lost 3 bases, with 12 bases between them. Looked up from germline, CDR1 is GTSNPN and CDR2 is SVGIG (reference sequence). The CDR3 contains 14 residues. The CDR3 DNA sequence: TGTGCCTGGAGCTCGGGGGGTCTCAATCAGCCCCAGCATTTT. It translates to CAWSSGGLNQPQHF.

The CDR3 region has the DNA TGTGCCAGCAGTCCTAGGGTTTTCGGCTACACCTTC. Residues: CASSPRVFGYTF. The chain uses TRBV6-1 and TRBJ1-2, with D unclear. The V and J ends lost 5 bases and 8 bases respectively, with 12 bases between them. The length of the CDR3 is 12 residues. Per the germline V gene, CDR1 is MNHNS and CDR2 is SASEGT.

This rearrangement joins TRBV4-3 to TRBJ2-1, with 13 bases fitting TRBD2. The CDR3 consists of 16 residues. Germline-derived CDR1 and CDR2 are LGHNA and YSLEER. V lost 1 base, J lost 7 bases, and 4 bases stayed unmatched. The CDR3 bases are TGCGCCAGCAGCCAAGCGACTAGCGGGAGGAGGAATGAGCAGTTCTTC. Translating it yields CASSQATSGRRNEQFF.

This chain connects TRBV19 to TRBJ2-6, with no clear D. Germline CDR1 reads LNHDA; CDR2 reads SQIVND (reference sequence). Between the trimmed V and J ends, which lost 6 bases and 4 bases, there was a span of 7 bases. The CDR3 is 13 amino acids. The CDR3 region is CASRVGGANVLTF. DNA of the CDR3: TGTGCCAGTAGGGTGGGGGGGGCCAACGTCCTGACTTTC.

This sequence joins TRBV6-6 and TRBJ1-3; no reliable D call. This CDR3 is 13 amino acids long. Per the germline V gene, CDR1 is MNHNY and CDR2 is SVGAGI (reference sequence). The ends were cut back, 2 bases at V and 4 bases at J, with 6 bases in the middle. The DNA for the CDR3 is TGTGCCAGCAGTTACGCCGAAGGAAACACCATATATTTT. It yields the protein CASSYAEGNTIYF.

This sequence joins TRBV6-5 and TRBJ2-3, with 9 bases fitting TRBD1. CDR3 length equals 15 residues. Germline V gene sequence: CDR1 MNHEY, CDR2 SVGAGI. V was clipped by 6 bases and J by 3 bases; unmatched bases: 7. The CDR3 loop reads CASSPGTGKTDTQYF. In DNA form, the CDR3 reads TGTGCCAGCAGCCCCGGGACAGGGAAGACAGATACGCAGTATTTT.

This chain joins TRBV27 and TRBJ1-1; D unresolved. The length of the CDR3 is 11 residues. CDR1 MNHEY and CDR2 SMNVEV come from the germline V gene (reference sequence). Trimming took off 8 bases at V and 2 bases at J, with 6 bases between the two ends. The CDR3 region is CASRSNTEAFF. The CDR3 nucleotides are TGTGCCAGCCGCAGCAACACTGAAGCTTTCTTT.

This clone is a singleton in its sample. The genes are TRBV28 and TRBJ2-7, with D possibly matching TRBD1 (6 bases). The CDR3 totals 11 residues. Trimming took 4 bases from V and 5 from J, leaving 6 bases between them. The germline V gene encodes CDR1 MDHEN and CDR2 SYDVKM. The CDR3 protein is CASSYRDEQYF. The CDR3, as DNA: TGTGCCAGCAGTTACAGGGACGAGCAGTACTTC.

This clone has a handful of counts. This rearrangement joins TRBV4-1 to TRBJ2-7, with D maybe TRBD1 (5 bases). The V end lost 4 bases, the J end lost 5 bases, and 12 bases lay between the germline ends. The CDR3 length is 13 residues. The germline CDR1 and CDR2 sequences are MGHRA and YSYEKL. CDR3: CASSPTVGNEQYV. DNA for the CDR3: TGCGCCAGCAGCCCGACAGTGGGGAACGAGCAGTACGTC.